The 6 T cell receptor beta chains reported below all come from one sample, sequenced in a study of T cells in Graves' hyperthyroidism and ophthalmopathy. TCR beta CDR3 regions were amplified from RNA transcripts. A first-round RT-PCR of the TCR CDR3 used the HTBI primer set. Using its own MiXCR run on the multiplex PCR reads, TCRdb lists one record per CDR3 protein. The sample shows approximately 690,000 distinct CDR3 sequences, around 13% of them seen only once. Sequencing was carried out using blood. The source of these receptors is a woman in her 50s with Graves' ophthalmopathy.

The chain employs TRBV3-1 and TRBJ2-1; 9 bases map to TRBD1. The trim removed 4 bases at V and 13 bases at J, leaving 8 bases unmatched. This CDR3 is built from 13 residues. Germline V gene sequence: CDR1 LGHDT, CDR2 YNNKEL (reference sequence). The CDR3 DNA sequence: TGTGCCAGCAGCCTAAGCGGACAGGGGCAACAGTTCTTC. As protein: CASSLSGQGQQFF.

The chain carries TRBV6-1 and TRBJ2-7; 7 positions agree with TRBD1. Per the germline V gene, CDR1 is MNHNS and CDR2 is SASEGT. V lost 8 bases and J lost 3; bases outside the gene matches: 10. The length of the CDR3 is 14 residues. This CDR3 is CASGLQGLGYEQYF. The CDR3 DNA sequence: TGTGCCAGCGGTCTACAGGGGTTAGGCTACGAGCAGTACTTC.

J is TRBJ2-2 and V is TRBV14; D not certain. Trimming stripped 1 base from V and 1 base from J, with 10 bases between. CDR3 length: 16 amino acids. Germline CDR1 SGHDN, CDR2 FVKESK. CDR3: CASSQVPKRNTGELFF. In DNA form, the CDR3 reads TGTGCCAGCAGCCAAGTCCCGAAACGGAACACCGGGGAGCTGTTTTTT.

This clonotype has at least ten counts. The rearrangement links TRBV27 to TRBJ1-4; 7 bases agree with TRBD1. V trimming: 4 bases; J trimming: 8 bases; junction bases outside the gene matches: 10. CDR1 is MNHEY, CDR2 SMNVEV, per germline (reference sequence). This CDR3 comprises 15 residues. CDR3 sequence reads: CASSSRDRVGEKLFF. In DNA, the CDR3 is TGTGCCAGCAGTTCACGAGACAGGGTGGGCGAAAAACTGTTTTTT.

The table lists this clonotype with many counts. The CDR3 is CASSLYQGQETQYF. As DNA, the CDR3 is TGTGCCAGCAGCTTATATCAGGGCCAAGAGACCCAGTACTTC. The J gene is TRBJ2-5, the V gene TRBV7-6; D is possibly TRBD1 (5 bases). The CDR3 spans 14 residues. V lost 2 bases and J lost 1, with 8 bases in between. Germline values: CDR1 SGHVS, CDR2 FNYEAQ.

This clonotype was seen ten or more times. This chain links TRBV28 with TRBJ1-4; D remains unclear. This CDR3 has 14 amino acids. Deletions cut 2 bases from V and 4 bases from J, with 8 bases between. Germline loops: CDR1 MDHEN, CDR2 SYDVKM. The CDR3 sequence: CASSLAGLNEKLFF. For the CDR3, the DNA is TGTGCCAGCAGTTTAGCAGGCCTTAATGAAAAACTGTTTTTT.